These 13 T cell receptor beta chains came from one sample sequenced in a study of T cell repertoires in cytomegalovirus infection. For these TCRs, the target antigens are not known. Using its own MiXCR run on the reads, TCRdb lists one record per CDR3 protein. The sample records some 940,000 distinct CDR3 sequences, roughly 30% being singletons. Sequencing used cultured CD8+ T cells from PBMCs, obtained from culture after CMV antigen stimulation. The receptor set was obtained from a human donor in good health (CMV status not recorded). Some clones in this sample may be carry-over from other donors' samples.

About this clonotype itself: An end of the junction does not agree with germline; a read error may underlie this. V and J are TRBV7-9 and TRBJ2-1, with D perhaps matching TRBD1 (6 bases). Germline CDR1 reads SEHNR; CDR2 reads FQNEAQ (reference sequence). The CDR3 spans 15 residues. The CDR3, as DNA: TGTGCCAACAGCACCTCGATACCAGGGGCCAATGAGCAGTTCTTC. Amino acids: CANSTSIPGANEQFF. The full variable domain, its missing parts supplied by reference TRBV7-9 and TRBJ2-1, is DTGVSQNPRHKITKRGQNVTFRCDPISEHNRLYWYRQTLGQGPEFLTYFQNEAQLEKSRLLSDRFSAERPKGSFSTLEIQRTEQGDSAMYLCANSTSIPGANEQFFGPGTRLTVL.

This clonotype appeared a single time. The germline gene is not matched at one end of the junction; a read error may be the cause. The chain employs TRBV6-1 and TRBJ2-2, with 10 bases identical to TRBD2. The germline V gene has CDR1 MNHNS and CDR2 SASEGT. This CDR3 contains 13 residues. The CDR3 DNA reads as TGTGTCAGCGGGGGGGCGGACACCGGGGAGCTGTTTTTT. Its protein is CVSGGADTGELFF.

This clonotype has only a few counts. The chain couples TRBV10-3 to TRBJ2-6; TRBD1 aligns across 9 bases. There are 21 residues in the CDR3. Germline-derived CDR1 and CDR2 are ENHRY and SYGVKD. V dropped 6 bases and J dropped 0; count of bases not matched to a gene: 18. This CDR3 reads CAISHFKVGTGLISGANVLTF. CDR3 sequence (DNA): TGTGCCATCAGCCATTTTAAGGTGGGGACAGGGCTTATCTCTGGGGCCAACGTCCTGACTTTC.

This clonotype has more than one count but fewer than ten. The rearrangement joins TRBV6-1 to TRBJ2-5; 7 nucleotides align to TRBD1. V lost 11 bases to trimming and J lost 5 bases; unmatched junction nucleotides: 8. The V gene's germline CDR1 is MNHNS and CDR2 SASEGT. The CDR3 runs 12 residues. The CDR3 region has the DNA TGTGCCGAAGGGGGCAGGGCTGAGACCCAGTACTTC. It codes for CAEGGRAETQYF.

The table lists this clonotype with many counts. The chain couples TRBV7-2 to TRBJ2-5; weak D call: TRBD2 (6 bases). The CDR3 covers 16 residues. V was trimmed by 1 base and J by 0 bases, leaving 12 bases between them. Germline CDR1 SGHTA, CDR2 FQGNSA. The CDR3 bases are TGTGCCAGCAGCTTAGAATTAGCGGCGTACCAAGAGACCCAGTACTTC. Translation: CASSLELAAYQETQYF.

The J gene is TRBJ2-1, the V gene TRBV12-3 or TRBV12-4; TRBD1 is a possible D gene (7 bases). The germline V and J ends were trimmed by 8 bases and 3 bases, with 29 bases remaining between them. The CDR3 spans 19 residues. In DNA form, the CDR3 reads TGTGCCAGCCGTGGAGGGGGGACAGACCACCCATATAACTACAATGAGCAGTTCTTC. It translates to CASRGGGTDHPYNYNEQFF.

The chain joins TRBV6-5 to TRBJ1-1; D call uncertain. The V gene lost 5 bases and the J gene lost 1 base, with 11 bases spanning the gap. Germline V gene sequence: CDR1 MNHEY, CDR2 SVGAGI. CDR3 length equals 14 residues. CDR3 sequence reads: CASSPHRGNTEAFF. Written as DNA, the CDR3 is TGTGCCAGCAGTCCCCATAGAGGGAACACTGAAGCTTTCTTT.

As to this clonotype: At one boundary the junction diverges from the germline segment, which might be a read error. The chain carries TRBV14 and TRBJ2-7; 8 nucleotides match TRBD1. This CDR3 region has 11 residues. Germline assignment: CDR1 SGHDN and CDR2 FVKESK. The CDR3 sequence is CASAYRDRKLF. For the CDR3, the DNA is TGTGCCAGCGCGTACCGGGACAGGAAGCTTTTC.

This clonotype was counted only a few times. V gene TRBV7-6 combines with J gene TRBJ2-2; D is unclear. Germline V CDR1 and CDR2: SGHVS, FNYEAQ. V gave up 5 bases and J gave up 1 base, with 11 bases separating them. The CDR3 has 15 amino acids. For the CDR3, the DNA is TGTGCCAGCAGCCGGGCTACAGAGAACACCGGGGAGCTGTTTTTT. It is translated as CASSRATENTGELFF.

This clonotype was detected only a few times. The chain is built from TRBV6-2 or TRBV6-3 and TRBJ1-2; perhaps TRBD1 as D (6 bases). Germline CDR1 is MNHEY and CDR2 is SVGEGT. With 7 bases removed from V and 2 bases from J, the gap between germline ends came to 14 bases. This CDR3 comprises 14 residues. The CDR3 reads CASTLRGTNYGYTF. The CDR3 DNA follows: TGTGCCAGCACCTTAAGGGGGACAAACTATGGCTACACCTTC.

The chain has TRBV3-1 and TRBJ2-7; D gene unclear. This CDR3 spans 9 amino acids. The germline V gene has CDR1 LGHDT and CDR2 YNNKEL (reference sequence). The CDR3: CARGYEQYF. The CDR3, as DNA: TGTGCAAGAGGCTACGAGCAGTACTTC.

This clonotype was detected a few times. This chain connects TRBV12-3 or TRBV12-4 to TRBJ2-1; tentative D call: TRBD2 (5 bases). The germline V and J ends were trimmed by 7 bases and 3 bases, with 16 bases remaining between them. This CDR3 is built from 15 residues. CDR3 in amino acids: CASIKTSGNYNEQFF. The CDR3 DNA follows: TGTGCCAGCATTAAGACCTCGGGAAACTACAATGAGCAGTTCTTC.

The chain carries TRBV5-4 and TRBJ2-1; TRBD1 aligns across 9 bases. Germline V gene lookup returns CDR1 SGHNT and CDR2 YYREEE (reference sequence). The ends lost 4 bases at V and 15 bases at J; junction bases unmatched: 5. The CDR3 is made up of 11 amino acids. CDR3 residues: CASSIGQGWFF. In DNA, the CDR3 is TGTGCCAGCAGCATCGGACAGGGGTGGTTCTTC.